This T cell receptor beta chain was sequenced for a study of beta chain features in type 1 diabetes. Germline CDR1 reads MNHEY; CDR2 reads SVGAGI. The V gene lost 6 bases and the J gene lost 1 base, with 13 bases spanning the gap. CDR3 size: 14 residues. The authors reverse transcribed all of the isolated RNA, so sequencing captured expressed TCRB transcripts. Method: immunoSEQ multiplex PCR; TCRdb's copy keeps in-frame clones and lacks some. In the table there are under 250,000 clones, 27% of which are singletons. CD45RO/CCR7/CD25/CD127/CD95/CD27 separated CD4+ naive, central memory, regulatory and stem cell-like memory cells by sorting. With respect to this clone: Within the sample, other DNA sequences also encode this same CDR3.

The sequence was collected from a man aged 25-45 years in good health. The genes are TRBV6-5 and TRBJ2-7, with D tentatively TRBD1 or TRBD2 (5 bases each). Sequencing used central memory CD4+ T cells from blood. The chain's CDR3 is CASRRDGTSYEQYF. The CDR3 nucleotides are TGTGCCAGCAGGAGGGACGGAACATCCTACGAGCAGTACTTC.